The following is a T cell receptor (beta chain) sequence with its context. Antigen unknown. The sample has other DNA sequences that encode this CDR3 too. This record comes from a study of shared clonotypes between healthy human individuals. Study context: Donors, aged 18 to 49, were a couple of women and three men. General study findings and limits: Only a few donors were included, so the genetic and exposure-history diversity represented was limited. Memory subsets generally showed lower estimated richness than naive subsets.

The V end lost 1 base, the J end lost 3 bases, and 13 bases lay between the germline ends. This CDR3 is built from 16 residues. Germline V gives CDR1 SGHRS, CDR2 YFSETQ. The donors were all Caucasian adults (living in Nashville, Tennessee). The repertoire was sequenced with immunoSEQ multiplex PCR; TCRdb's copy has only in-frame clones and lacks some. The sample includes approximately 1.5 million clones, approximately 98.5% seen only once; the top ten take under 0.45%. The V call is TRBV5-1, the J call TRBJ2-2; D tentatively reads TRBD1 or TRBD2 (6 bases each). Sequencing input: naive CD4+ T cells sorted from blood. Subset indicated: CD45RA+ positively selected. This receptor was taken from a man aged 25-45 years in good health. CDR3 loop: CASSLIGGWDTGELFF. CDR3 nucleotides: TGCGCCAGCAGCTTGATCGGGGGCTGGGACACCGGGGAGCTGTTTTTT.